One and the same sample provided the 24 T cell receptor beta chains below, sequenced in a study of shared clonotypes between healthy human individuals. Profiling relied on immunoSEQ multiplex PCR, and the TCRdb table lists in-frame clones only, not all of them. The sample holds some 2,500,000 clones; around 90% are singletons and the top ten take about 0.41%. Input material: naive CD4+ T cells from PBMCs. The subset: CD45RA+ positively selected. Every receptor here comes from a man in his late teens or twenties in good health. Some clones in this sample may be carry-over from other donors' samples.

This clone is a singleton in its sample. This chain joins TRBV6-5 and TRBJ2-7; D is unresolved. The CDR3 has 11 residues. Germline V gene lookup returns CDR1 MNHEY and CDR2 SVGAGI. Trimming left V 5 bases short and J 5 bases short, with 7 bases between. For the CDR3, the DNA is TGTGCCAGCAGTAATAGTAACGAGCAGTACTTC. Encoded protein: CASSNSNEQYF.

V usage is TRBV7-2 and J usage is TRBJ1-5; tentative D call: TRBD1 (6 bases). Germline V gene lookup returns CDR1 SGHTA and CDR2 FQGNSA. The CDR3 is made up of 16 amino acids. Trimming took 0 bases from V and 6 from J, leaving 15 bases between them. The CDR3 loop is CASSLAGSRGPQPQHF. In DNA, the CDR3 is TGTGCCAGCAGCTTAGCGGGTAGCAGGGGCCCTCAGCCCCAGCATTTT.

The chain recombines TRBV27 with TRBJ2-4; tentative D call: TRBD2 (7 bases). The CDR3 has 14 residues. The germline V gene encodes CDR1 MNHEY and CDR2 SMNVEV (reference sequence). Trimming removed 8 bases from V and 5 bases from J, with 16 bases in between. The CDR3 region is CASRPSGGQNIQYF. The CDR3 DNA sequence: TGTGCCAGCCGTCCCTCCGGGGGGCAAAACATTCAGTACTTC.

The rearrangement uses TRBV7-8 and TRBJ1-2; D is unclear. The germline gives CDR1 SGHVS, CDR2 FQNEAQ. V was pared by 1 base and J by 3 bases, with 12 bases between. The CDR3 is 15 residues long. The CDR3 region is CASSLGSDGDYGYTF. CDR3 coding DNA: TGTGCCAGCAGCTTAGGATCAGACGGCGACTATGGCTACACCTTC.

As DNA, the CDR3 is TGTGCCAGCAGTGATTGGGCGGTGAGGGGCCAGACCCAGTACTTC. It encodes CASSDWAVRGQTQYF. V gene TRBV25-1 combines with J gene TRBJ2-5; either TRBD1 or TRBD2 may supply D (5 bases each). The ends were cut back, 3 bases at V and 6 bases at J, with 17 bases in the middle. The CDR3 has 15 amino acids. The germline V gene encodes CDR1 MGHDK and CDR2 SYGVNS.

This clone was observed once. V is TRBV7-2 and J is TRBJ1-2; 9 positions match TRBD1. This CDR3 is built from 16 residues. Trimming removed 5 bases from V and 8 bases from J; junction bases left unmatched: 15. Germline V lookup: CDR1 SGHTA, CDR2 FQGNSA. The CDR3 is CASSRPGRGQGYGYTF. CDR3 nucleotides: TGTGCCAGCAGCCGACCCGGCCGGGGACAGGGATACGGCTACACCTTC.

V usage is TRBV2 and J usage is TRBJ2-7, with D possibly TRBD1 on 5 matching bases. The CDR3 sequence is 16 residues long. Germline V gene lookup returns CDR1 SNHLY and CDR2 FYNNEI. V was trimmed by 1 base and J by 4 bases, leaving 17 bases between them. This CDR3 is CASSEEARVSAYEQYF. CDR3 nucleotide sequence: TGTGCCAGCAGTGAAGAGGCCAGGGTAAGCGCGTACGAGCAGTACTTC.

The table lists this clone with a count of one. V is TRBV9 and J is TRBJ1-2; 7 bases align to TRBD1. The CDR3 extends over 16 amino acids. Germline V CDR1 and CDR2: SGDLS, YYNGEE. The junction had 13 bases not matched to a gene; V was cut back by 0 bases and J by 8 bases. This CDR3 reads CASSVATGTDSEGYTF. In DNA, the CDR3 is TGTGCCAGCAGCGTAGCTACGGGGACAGACTCGGAGGGCTACACCTTC.

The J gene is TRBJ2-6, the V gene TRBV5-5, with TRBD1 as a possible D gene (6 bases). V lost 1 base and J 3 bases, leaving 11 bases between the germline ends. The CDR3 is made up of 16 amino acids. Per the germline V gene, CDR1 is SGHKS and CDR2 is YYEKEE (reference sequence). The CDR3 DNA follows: TGTGCCAGCAGCTTGAGACAGGAGGTTGGGGCCAACGTCCTGACTTTC. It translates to CASSLRQEVGANVLTF.

The CDR3 DNA reads TGCGCCAGCAGCTTTCTCCCTAGCGGAGTGAACGGGGAGCTGTTTTTT. Translation: CASSFLPSGVNGELFF. This sequence joins TRBV5-1 and TRBJ2-2, with 7 bases fitting TRBD2. This CDR3 comprises 16 residues. The germline V gene has CDR1 SGHRS and CDR2 YFSETQ. V gave up 2 bases and J gave up 7 bases; unmatched junction bases: 11.

CDR3 region: CASSSGLQGAWDEQFF. Written as DNA, the CDR3 is TGCGCCAGCAGCTCGGGTCTCCAGGGGGCATGGGATGAGCAGTTCTTC. V is TRBV5-1 and J is TRBJ2-1, with TRBD1 matching over 8 bases. V gave up 3 bases and J gave up 8 bases; unmatched junction bases: 13. This CDR3 contains 16 residues. Germline CDR1 and CDR2: SGHRS and YFSETQ.

The CDR3 bases are TGTGCCAGCAGGAGCGACAGGGGGCCCGAGACCCAGTACTTC. The encoded protein is CASRSDRGPETQYF. J is TRBJ2-5 and V is TRBV2; 10 nucleotides align to TRBD1. The junction had 6 bases not matched to a gene; V was cut back by 6 bases and J by 5 bases. The germline V gene has CDR1 SNHLY and CDR2 FYNNEI. The CDR3 runs to 14 residues.

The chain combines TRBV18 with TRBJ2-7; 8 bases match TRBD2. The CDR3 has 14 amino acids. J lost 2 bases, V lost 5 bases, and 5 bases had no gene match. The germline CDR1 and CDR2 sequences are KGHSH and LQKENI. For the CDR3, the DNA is TGTGCCAGCTCAAGCAGGGGACTAGCCTACGAGCAGTACTTC. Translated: CASSSRGLAYEQYF.

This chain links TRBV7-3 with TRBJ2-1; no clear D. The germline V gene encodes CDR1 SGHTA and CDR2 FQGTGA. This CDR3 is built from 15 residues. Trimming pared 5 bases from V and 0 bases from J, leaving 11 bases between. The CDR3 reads CASSPVRDSYNEQFF. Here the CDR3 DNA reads TGTGCCAGCAGCCCGGTTAGGGACTCCTACAATGAGCAGTTCTTC.

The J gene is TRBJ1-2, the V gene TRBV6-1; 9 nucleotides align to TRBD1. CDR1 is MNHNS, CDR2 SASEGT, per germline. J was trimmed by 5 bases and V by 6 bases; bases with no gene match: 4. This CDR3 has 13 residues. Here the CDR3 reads CASRTGQGYGYTF. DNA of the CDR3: TGTGCCAGCAGAACCGGACAGGGGTATGGCTACACCTTC.

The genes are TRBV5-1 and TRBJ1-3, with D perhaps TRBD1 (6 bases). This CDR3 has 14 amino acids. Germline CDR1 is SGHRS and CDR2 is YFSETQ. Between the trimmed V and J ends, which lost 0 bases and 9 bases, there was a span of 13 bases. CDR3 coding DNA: TGCGCCAGCAGCTTGGAACAGGGAGCGTTCACCATATATTTT. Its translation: CASSLEQGAFTIYF.

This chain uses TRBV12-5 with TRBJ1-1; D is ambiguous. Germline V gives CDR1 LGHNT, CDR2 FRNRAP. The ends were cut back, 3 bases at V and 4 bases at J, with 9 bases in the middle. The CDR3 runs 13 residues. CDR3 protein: CASGFRLGTEAFF. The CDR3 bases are TGTGCTAGTGGTTTCCGGTTGGGCACTGAAGCTTTCTTT.

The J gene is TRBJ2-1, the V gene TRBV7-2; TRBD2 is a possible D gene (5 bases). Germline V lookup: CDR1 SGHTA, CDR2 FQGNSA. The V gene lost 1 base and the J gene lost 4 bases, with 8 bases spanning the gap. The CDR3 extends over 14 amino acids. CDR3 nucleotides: TGTGCCAGCAGCTTAGGACTAAATTACAATGAGCAGTTCTTC. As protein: CASSLGLNYNEQFF.

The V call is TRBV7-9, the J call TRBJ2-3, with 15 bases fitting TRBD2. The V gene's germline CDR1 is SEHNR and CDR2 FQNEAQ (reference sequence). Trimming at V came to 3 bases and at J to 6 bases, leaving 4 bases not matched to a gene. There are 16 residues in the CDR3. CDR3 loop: CASSFRTSGRADTQYF. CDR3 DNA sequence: TGTGCCAGCAGCTTCCGGACTAGCGGGAGGGCGGATACGCAGTATTTT.

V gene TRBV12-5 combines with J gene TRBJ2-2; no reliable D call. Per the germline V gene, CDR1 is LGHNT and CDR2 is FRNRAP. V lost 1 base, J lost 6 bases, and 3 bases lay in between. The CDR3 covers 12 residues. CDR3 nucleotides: TGTGCTAGTGGTTTGGGCCCCGGGGAGCTGTTTTTT. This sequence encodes CASGLGPGELFF.

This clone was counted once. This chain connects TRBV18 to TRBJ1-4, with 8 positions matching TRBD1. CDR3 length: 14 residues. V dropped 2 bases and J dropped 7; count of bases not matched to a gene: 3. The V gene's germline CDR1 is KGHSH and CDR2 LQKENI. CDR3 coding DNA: TGTGCCAGCTCACCAAACAGGGGGGTTGAAAAACTGTTTTTT. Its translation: CASSPNRGVEKLFF.

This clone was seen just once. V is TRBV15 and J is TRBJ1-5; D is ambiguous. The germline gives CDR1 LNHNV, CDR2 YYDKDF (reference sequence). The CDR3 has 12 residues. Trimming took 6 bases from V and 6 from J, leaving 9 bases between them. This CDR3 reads CATRAGIQPQHF. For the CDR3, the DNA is TGTGCCACCAGGGCGGGAATTCAGCCCCAGCATTTT.

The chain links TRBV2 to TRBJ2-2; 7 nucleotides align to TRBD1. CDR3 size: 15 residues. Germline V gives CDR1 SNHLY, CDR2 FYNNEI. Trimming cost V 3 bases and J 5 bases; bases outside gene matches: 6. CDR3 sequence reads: CASSELGQLTGELFF. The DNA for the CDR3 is TGTGCCAGCAGTGAGCTGGGACAGCTAACCGGGGAGCTGTTTTTT.

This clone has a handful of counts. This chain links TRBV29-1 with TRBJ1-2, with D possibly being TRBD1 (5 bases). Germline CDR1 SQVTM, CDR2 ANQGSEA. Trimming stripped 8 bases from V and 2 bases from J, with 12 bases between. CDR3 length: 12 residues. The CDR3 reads CSTETENYGYTF. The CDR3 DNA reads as TGCAGCACTGAGACAGAGAACTATGGCTACACCTTC.